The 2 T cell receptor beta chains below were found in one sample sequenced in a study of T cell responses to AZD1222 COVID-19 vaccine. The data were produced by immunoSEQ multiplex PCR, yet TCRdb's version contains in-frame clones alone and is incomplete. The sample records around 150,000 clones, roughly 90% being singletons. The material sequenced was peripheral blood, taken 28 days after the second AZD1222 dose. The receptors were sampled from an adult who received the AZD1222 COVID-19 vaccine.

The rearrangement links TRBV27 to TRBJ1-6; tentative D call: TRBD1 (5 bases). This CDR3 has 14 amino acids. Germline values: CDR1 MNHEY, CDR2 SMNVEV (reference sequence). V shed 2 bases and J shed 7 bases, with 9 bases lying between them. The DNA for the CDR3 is TGTGCCAGCAGTTTAGGGACGGAAAATTCACCCCTCCACTTT. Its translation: CASSLGTENSPLHF.

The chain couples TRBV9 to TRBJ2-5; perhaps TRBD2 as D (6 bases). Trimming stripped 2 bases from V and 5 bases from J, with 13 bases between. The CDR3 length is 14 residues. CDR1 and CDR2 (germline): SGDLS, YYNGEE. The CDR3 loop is CASSVGGLGETQYF. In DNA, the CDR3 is TGTGCCAGCAGCGTCGGGGGACTGGGGGAGACCCAGTACTTC.